This T cell receptor (beta chain) was found in a study of monozygotic twins with inflammatory bowel disease. Overall study findings and caveats: IBD patients shared fewer clonotypes with others than healthy twins, especially with disease activity.

As regards this clonotype: Its target is not known.

Nested PCRs (about 17 and 10 cycles, two total) were applied to TCRalpha and TCRbeta cDNA. TCRdb re-analyzed the 5' RACE reads; it lists each CDR3 protein once, without DNA. The repertoire shows 310,000 or so distinct CDR3 sequences; the top ten hold 2% to 2.5%. The CDR3 spans 14 residues. Germline CDR1 and CDR2: DFQATT and SNEGSKA (reference sequence). Sequenced material: blood. The chain is built from TRBV20-1 and TRBJ2-7. The source of this sequence is a human donor with ulcerative colitis or Crohn's disease, or a healthy co-twin of an affected twin (not recorded which). The CDR3 reads CSARDPRLAYEQYF.